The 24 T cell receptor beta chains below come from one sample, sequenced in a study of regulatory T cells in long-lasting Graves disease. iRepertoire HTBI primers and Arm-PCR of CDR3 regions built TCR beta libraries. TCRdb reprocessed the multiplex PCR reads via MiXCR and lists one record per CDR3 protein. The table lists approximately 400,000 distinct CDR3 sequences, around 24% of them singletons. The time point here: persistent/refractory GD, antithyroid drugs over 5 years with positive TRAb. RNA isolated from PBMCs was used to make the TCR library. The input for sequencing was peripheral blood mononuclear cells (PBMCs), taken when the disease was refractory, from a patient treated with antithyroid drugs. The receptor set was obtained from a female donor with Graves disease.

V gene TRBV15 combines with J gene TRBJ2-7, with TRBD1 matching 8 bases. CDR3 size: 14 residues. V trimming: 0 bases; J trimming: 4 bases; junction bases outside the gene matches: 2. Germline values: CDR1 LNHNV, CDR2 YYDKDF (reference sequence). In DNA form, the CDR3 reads TGTGCCACCAGCAGAGAACAGGGGGGTTACGAGCAGTACTTC. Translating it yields CATSREQGGYEQYF.

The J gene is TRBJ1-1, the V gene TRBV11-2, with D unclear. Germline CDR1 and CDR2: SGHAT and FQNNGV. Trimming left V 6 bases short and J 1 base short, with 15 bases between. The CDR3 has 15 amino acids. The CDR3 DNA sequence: TGTGCCAGCAGTAAGGTGCCACAGCCGAACACTGAAGCTTTCTTT. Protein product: CASSKVPQPNTEAFF.

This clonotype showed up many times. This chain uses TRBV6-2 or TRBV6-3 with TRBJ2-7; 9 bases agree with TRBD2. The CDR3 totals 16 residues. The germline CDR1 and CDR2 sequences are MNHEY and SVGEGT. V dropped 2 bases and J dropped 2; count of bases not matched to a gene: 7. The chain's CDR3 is CASSYAASGNPYEQYF. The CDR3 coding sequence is TGTGCCAGCAGTTACGCGGCTAGCGGGAACCCCTACGAGCAGTACTTC.

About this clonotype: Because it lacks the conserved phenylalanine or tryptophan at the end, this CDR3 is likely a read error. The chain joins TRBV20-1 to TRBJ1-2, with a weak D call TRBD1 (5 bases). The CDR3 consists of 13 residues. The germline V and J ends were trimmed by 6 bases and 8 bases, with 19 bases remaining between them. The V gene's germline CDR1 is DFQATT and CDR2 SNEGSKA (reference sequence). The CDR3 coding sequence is TGCAGTGCCACGGGACGGCCCTATAGGGGCTACACCCTC. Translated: CSATGRPYRGYTL.

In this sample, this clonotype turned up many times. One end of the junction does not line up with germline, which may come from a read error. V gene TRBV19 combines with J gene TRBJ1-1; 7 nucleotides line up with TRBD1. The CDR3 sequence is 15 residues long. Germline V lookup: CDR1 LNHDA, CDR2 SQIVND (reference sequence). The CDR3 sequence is CASSRDRAMNTEAFF. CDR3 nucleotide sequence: TGCGCCAGCAGCAGAGACAGGGCCATGAACACTGAAGCTTTCTTT.

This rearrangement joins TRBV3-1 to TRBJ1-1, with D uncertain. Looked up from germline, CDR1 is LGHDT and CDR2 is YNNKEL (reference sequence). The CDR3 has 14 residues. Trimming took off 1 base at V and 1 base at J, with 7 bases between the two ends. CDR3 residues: CASSQGHGNTEAFF. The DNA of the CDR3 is TGTGCCAGCAGCCAAGGCCACGGGAACACTGAAGCTTTCTTT.

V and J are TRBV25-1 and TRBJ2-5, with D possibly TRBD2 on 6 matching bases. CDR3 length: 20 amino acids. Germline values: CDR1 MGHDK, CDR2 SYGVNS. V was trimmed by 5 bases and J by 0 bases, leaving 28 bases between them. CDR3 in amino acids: CASSHSVGDWDLKYQETQYF. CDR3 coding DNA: TGTGCCAGCAGTCATTCCGTGGGGGACTGGGACCTTAAGTACCAAGAGACCCAGTACTTC.

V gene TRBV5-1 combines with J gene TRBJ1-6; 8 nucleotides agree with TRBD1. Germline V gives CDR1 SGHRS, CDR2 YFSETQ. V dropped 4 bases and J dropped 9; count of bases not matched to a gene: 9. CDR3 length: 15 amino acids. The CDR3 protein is CASSPRQGSGSPLHF. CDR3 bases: TGCGCCAGCAGCCCGAGACAGGGGTCCGGTTCACCCCTCCACTTT.

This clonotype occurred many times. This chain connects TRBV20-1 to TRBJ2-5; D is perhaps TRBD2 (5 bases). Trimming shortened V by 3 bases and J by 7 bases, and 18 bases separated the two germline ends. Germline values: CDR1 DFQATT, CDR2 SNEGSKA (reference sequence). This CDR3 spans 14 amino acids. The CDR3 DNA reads TGCAGTGCTAGGAAGGTAGTGAGGGAGACGACCCAGTACTTC. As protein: CSARKVVRETTQYF.

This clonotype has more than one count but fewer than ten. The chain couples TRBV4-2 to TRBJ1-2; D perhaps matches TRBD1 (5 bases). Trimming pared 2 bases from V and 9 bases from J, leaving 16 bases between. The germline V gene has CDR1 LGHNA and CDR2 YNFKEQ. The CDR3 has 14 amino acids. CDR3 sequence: CASSQSRDAQRYTF. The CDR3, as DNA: TGTGCCAGCAGCCAAAGCCGGGACGCCCAACGCTACACCTTC.

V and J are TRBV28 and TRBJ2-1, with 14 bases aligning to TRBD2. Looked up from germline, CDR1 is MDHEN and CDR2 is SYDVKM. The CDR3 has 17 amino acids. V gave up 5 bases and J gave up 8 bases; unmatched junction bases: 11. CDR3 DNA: TGTGCCAGCAGTGCGGCATGGGGGACTAGCGGGAGCGATGAGCAGTTCTTC. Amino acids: CASSAAWGTSGSDEQFF.

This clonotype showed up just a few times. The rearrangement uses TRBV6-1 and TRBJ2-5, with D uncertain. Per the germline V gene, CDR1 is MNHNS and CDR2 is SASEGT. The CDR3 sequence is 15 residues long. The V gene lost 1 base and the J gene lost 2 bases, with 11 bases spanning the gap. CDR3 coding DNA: TGTGCCAGCAGTGAAGTGACAAGCGCTCAAGAGACCCAGTACTTC. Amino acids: CASSEVTSAQETQYF.

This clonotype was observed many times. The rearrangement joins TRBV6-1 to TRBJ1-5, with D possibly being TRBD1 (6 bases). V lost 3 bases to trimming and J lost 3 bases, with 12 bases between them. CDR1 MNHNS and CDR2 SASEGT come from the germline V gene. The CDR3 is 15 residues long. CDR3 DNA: TGTGCCAGCAGTGAGCAGTACAGGGCCAATCAGCCCCAGCATTTT. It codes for CASSEQYRANQPQHF.

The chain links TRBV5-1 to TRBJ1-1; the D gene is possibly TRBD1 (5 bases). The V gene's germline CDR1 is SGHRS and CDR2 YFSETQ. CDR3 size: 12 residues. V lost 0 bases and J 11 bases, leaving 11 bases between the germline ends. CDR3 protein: CASSLVGADAFF. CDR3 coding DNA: TGCGCCAGCAGCTTGGTAGGGGCCGATGCTTTCTTT.

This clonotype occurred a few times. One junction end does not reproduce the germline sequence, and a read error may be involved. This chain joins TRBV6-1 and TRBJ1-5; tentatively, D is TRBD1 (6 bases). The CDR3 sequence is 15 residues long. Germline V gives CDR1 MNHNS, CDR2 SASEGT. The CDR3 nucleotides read TGTGCCAGCAGCGGGACAAGGGGAAGCAATCAGCCCCCGCATTTT. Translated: CASSGTRGSNQPPHF.

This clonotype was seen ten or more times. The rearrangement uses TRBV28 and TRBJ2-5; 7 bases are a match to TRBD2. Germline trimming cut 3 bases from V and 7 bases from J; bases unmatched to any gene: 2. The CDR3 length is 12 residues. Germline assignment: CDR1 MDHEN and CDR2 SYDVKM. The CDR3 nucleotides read TGTGCCAGCAGTTTGGGCGGGAGGACCCAGTACTTC. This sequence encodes CASSLGGRTQYF.

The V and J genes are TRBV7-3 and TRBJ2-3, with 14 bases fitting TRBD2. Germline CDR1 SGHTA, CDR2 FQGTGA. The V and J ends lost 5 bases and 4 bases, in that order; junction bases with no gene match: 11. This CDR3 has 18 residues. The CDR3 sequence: CASSPGLAGARGADTQYF. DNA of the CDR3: TGTGCCAGCAGCCCGGGACTAGCGGGAGCCAGGGGTGCAGATACGCAGTATTTT.

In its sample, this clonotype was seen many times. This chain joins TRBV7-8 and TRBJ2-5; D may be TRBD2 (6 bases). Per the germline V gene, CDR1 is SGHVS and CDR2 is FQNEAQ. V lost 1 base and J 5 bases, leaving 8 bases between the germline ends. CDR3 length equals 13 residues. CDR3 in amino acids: CASSLDGGETQYF. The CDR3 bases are TGTGCCAGCAGCTTAGATGGGGGGGAGACCCAGTACTTC.

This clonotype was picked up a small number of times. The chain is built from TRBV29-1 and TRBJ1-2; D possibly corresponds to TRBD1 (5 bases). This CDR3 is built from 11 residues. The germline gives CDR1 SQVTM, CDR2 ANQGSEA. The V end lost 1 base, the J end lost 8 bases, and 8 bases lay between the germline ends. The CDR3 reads CSVEGGGGYTF. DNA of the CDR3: TGCAGCGTTGAAGGGGGGGGAGGCTACACCTTC.

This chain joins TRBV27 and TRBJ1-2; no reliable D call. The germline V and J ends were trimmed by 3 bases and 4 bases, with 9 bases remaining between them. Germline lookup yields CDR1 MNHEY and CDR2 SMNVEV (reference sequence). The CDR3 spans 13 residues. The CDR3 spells CASSFGVGYGYTF. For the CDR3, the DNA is TGTGCCAGCAGTTTTGGCGTTGGCTATGGCTACACCTTC.

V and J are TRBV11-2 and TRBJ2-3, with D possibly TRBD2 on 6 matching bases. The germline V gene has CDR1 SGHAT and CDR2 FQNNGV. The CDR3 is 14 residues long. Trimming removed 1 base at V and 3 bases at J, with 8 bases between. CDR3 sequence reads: CASSLALATDTQYF. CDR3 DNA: TGTGCCAGCAGCTTAGCACTAGCTACAGATACGCAGTATTTT.

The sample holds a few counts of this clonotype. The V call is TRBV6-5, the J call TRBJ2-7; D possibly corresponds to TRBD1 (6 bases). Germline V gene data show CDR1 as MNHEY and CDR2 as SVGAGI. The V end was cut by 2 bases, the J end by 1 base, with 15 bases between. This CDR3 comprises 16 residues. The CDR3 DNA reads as TGTGCCAGCAGTTACCCCCGGGACATCCCGTCCTACGAGCAGTACTTC. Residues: CASSYPRDIPSYEQYF.

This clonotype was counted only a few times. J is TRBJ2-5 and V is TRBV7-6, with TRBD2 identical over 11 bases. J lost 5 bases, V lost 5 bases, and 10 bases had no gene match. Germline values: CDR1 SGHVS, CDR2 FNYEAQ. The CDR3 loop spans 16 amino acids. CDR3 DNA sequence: TGTGCCAGCAGCCCTAACCCTAGCGGGGGGAGGGAGACCCAGTACTTC. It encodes CASSPNPSGGRETQYF.

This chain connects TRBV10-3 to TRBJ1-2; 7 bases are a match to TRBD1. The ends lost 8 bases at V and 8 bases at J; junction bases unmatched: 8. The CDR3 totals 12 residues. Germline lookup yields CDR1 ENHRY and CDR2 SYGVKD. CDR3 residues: CAIARTGWGYTF. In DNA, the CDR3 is TGTGCCATCGCCCGGACAGGATGGGGCTACACCTTC.